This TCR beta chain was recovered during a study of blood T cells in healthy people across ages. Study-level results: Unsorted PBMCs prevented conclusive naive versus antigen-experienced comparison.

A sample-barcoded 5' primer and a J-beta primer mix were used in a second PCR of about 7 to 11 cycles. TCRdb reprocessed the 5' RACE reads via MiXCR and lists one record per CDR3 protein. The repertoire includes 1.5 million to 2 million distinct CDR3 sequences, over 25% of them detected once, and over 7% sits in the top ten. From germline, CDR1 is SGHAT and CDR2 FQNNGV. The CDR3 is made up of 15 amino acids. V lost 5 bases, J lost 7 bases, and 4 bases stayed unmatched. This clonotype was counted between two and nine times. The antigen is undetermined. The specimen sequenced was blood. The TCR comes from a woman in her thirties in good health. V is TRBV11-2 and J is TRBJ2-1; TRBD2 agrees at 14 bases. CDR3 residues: CASSARLAGGNEQFF. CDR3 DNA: TGTGCCAGCAGCGCCCGACTAGCGGGGGGGAATGAGCAGTTCTTC.